This T cell receptor beta chain was identified during a study of blood T cell repertoires in COVID-19. Study details: T cells, B-cell-depleted T cells, or PBMCs supplied cDNA or gDNA.

Per the original data handling: Researchers report that nucleated cell counts were estimated from reference gene primer amplification. Assay used: immunoSEQ multiplex PCR; TCRdb lists only in-frame clones, some missing. That table supplies the V and J calls and clone size; D and trimming were determined from the DNA. The table has 55,000 to 85,000 clones, 88% seen once. J gave up 0 bases and V 5 bases, and 2 bases lay outside the gene matches. The germline gives CDR1 SGHTA, CDR2 FQGNSA. This CDR3 has 14 residues. Material: peripheral blood. This sequence originates from a human donor in a cohort sampled during active COVID-19. V gene TRBV7-2 combines with J gene TRBJ2-5, with 8 bases lining up with TRBD2. In DNA, the CDR3 is TGTGCCAGCAGCCATAGCGGGAACCAAGAGACCCAGTACTTC. Translating it yields CASSHSGNQETQYF.